Below are 12 T cell receptor beta chains sequenced from a single sample in a study of blood T cells in healthy people across ages. Combining a sample-barcoded 5' primer with a J-beta primer mix, a second PCR ran for roughly 6 to 12 cycles. Using its own MiXCR run on the 5' RACE reads, TCRdb lists one record per CDR3 protein. The sample lists about 1.5 million distinct CDR3 sequences, approximately 43% occurring once. The specimen was blood. The receptors shown here come from a woman aged 18-29 years in good health.

This clonotype was detected only a few times. V gene TRBV2 combines with J gene TRBJ1-1, with D tentatively TRBD1 (5 bases). The V and J ends lost 6 bases and 11 bases respectively, with 22 bases between them. Per the germline V gene, CDR1 is SNHLY and CDR2 is FYNNEI. The CDR3 contains 14 residues. The CDR3 DNA reads as TGTGCCAGCAGGACCGGGACCCGCACTTCCCAGGCTTTCTTT. Its translation: CASRTGTRTSQAFF.

This clonotype was counted a single time. The chain employs TRBV7-2 and TRBJ2-2; TRBD1 matches at 9 bases. The germline V gene has CDR1 SGHTA and CDR2 FQGNSA. The length of the CDR3 is 19 residues. Trimming cost V 5 bases and J 1 base; bases outside gene matches: 14. The CDR3 is CASSLPGTGRLRNTGELFF. CDR3 DNA: TGTGCCAGCAGCCTCCCTGGGACAGGGCGTCTACGGAACACCGGGGAGCTGTTTTTT. Filled out from reference TRBV7-2 and TRBJ2-2, the complete variable domain reads GAGVSQSPSNKVTEKGKDVELRCDPISGHTALYWYRQSLGQGLEFLIYFQGNSAPDKSGLPSDRFSAERTGGSVSTLTIQRTQQEDSAVYLCASSLPGTGRLRNTGELFFGEGSRLTVL.

V and J are TRBV15 and TRBJ1-3; no clear D gene. The germline CDR1 and CDR2 sequences are LNHNV and YYDKDF (reference sequence). This CDR3 has 12 amino acids. V shed 3 bases and J shed 2 bases, with 2 bases lying between them. The CDR3 coding sequence is TGTGCCACCAGCAGTCCTGGAAACACCATATATTTT. It yields the protein CATSSPGNTIYF.

This clonotype has ten or more counts. The CDR3, as DNA: TGTGCCAGCAGTTCCGGGGGCGGGGAGCTGTTTTTT. Translating gives CASSSGGGELFF. V usage is TRBV12-3 or TRBV12-4 and J usage is TRBJ2-2, with a possible D match to TRBD2 (6 bases). This CDR3 spans 12 amino acids. Trimming cost V 4 bases and J 7 bases, with 7 bases left between them.

This sequence joins TRBV2 and TRBJ1-2, with D possibly being TRBD1 (5 bases). The CDR3 is made up of 11 amino acids. With 8 bases removed from V and 13 bases from J, the gap between germline ends came to 17 bases. Germline lookup yields CDR1 SNHLY and CDR2 FYNNEI. The CDR3, as DNA: TGTGCCAGCTCCGGGACTTTCGGGTTCACCTTC. As protein: CASSGTFGFTF.

This clonotype was counted a few times. The chain couples TRBV12-3 or TRBV12-4 to TRBJ2-3; D is perhaps TRBD2 (5 bases). V shed 7 bases and J shed 0 bases, with 11 bases lying between them. The CDR3 covers 14 residues. The CDR3 protein is CASTGLTSTDTQYF. The CDR3 nucleotides are TGTGCCAGCACTGGACTTACTAGCACAGATACGCAGTATTTT.

This chain joins TRBV29-1 and TRBJ2-3; 7 bases line up with TRBD2. Per germline, CDR1 SQVTM and CDR2 ANQGSEA. With V trimmed by 0 bases and J by 1 base, 4 bases remained unmatched. This CDR3 has 15 residues. DNA for the CDR3: TGCAGCGTTGAAGATGGCGCGGGAGGCACAGATACGCAGTATTTT. This translates into CSVEDGAGGTDTQYF.

The chain uses TRBV20-1 and TRBJ2-1, with D perhaps matching TRBD1 or TRBD2 (5 bases each). V was clipped by 3 bases and J by 12 bases, with 9 bases between them. From germline, CDR1 is DFQATT and CDR2 SNEGSKA (reference sequence). This CDR3 region has 10 residues. As DNA, the CDR3 is TGCAGTGCTAGTAATGGGGGGCAGTTCTTC. Translating gives CSASNGGQFF.

This clonotype was picked up a small number of times. This chain joins TRBV6-2 or TRBV6-3 and TRBJ2-1; 12 bases agree with TRBD2. Germline CDR1 MNHEY, CDR2 SVGEGT. This CDR3 contains 18 residues. After removal of 7 bases from V and 1 base from J, the junction contained 11 bases not matched to a gene. The CDR3 DNA is TGTGCCAGCACGACGTCTCGACTAGCGGGAGTATCCTACAATGAGCAGTTCTTC. It is translated as CASTTSRLAGVSYNEQFF.

The chain couples TRBV5-1 to TRBJ1-1; D is possibly TRBD1 (5 bases). The V gene's germline CDR1 is SGHRS and CDR2 YFSETQ. The CDR3 is 13 amino acids. V was trimmed by 6 bases and J by 3 bases, leaving 12 bases between them. CDR3 DNA sequence: TGCGCCAGCACGCAAGGGGTGTACACTGAAGCTTTCTTT. The encoded protein is CASTQGVYTEAFF.

This clonotype was observed a handful of times. The chain combines TRBV7-2 with TRBJ2-1; TRBD2 aligns across 11 bases. The germline gives CDR1 SGHTA, CDR2 FQGNSA. The CDR3 covers 17 residues. V was clipped by 0 bases and J by 4 bases; unmatched bases: 5. The CDR3 nucleotides are TGTGCCAGCAGCTTAGCGACTAGCGGGATCATATACAATGAGCAGTTCTTC. As protein: CASSLATSGIIYNEQFF.

In its sample, this clonotype was seen a few times. V usage is TRBV6-1 and J usage is TRBJ1-1; unclear D gene. The V end lost 4 bases, the J end lost 0 bases, and 18 bases lay between the germline ends. The V gene's germline CDR1 is MNHNS and CDR2 SASEGT. This CDR3 comprises 17 residues. The CDR3 DNA reads TGTGCCAGCAGTGGCCTCTGGGCAGGAGACATGAACACTGAAGCTTTCTTT. Translation: CASSGLWAGDMNTEAFF.